These 30 T cell receptor beta chains were sequenced from one sample in a study of PD-1 blockade in classical Hodgkin lymphoma. All patients experienced relapse after autologous stem cell transplantation, and brentuximab vedotin exposure was variable. TCRdb's copy holds only in-frame clones and misses some; the assay was immunoSEQ multiplex PCR. The data hold 150,000 or so clones, with approximately 80% observed a single time. The sequenced sample was peripheral blood mononuclear cells (PBMCs), obtained before the second cycle of nivolumab. Receptor source: a human donor with classical Hodgkin lymphoma.

The chain combines TRBV11-2 with TRBJ2-5, with D possibly being TRBD1 (6 bases). Germline-derived CDR1 and CDR2 are SGHAT and FQNNGV. With 0 bases removed from V and 2 bases from J, the gap between germline ends came to 10 bases. The CDR3 runs to 15 residues. Here the CDR3 reads CASSLDLDRQETQYF. The CDR3 region has the DNA TGTGCCAGCAGCTTAGATTTGGACAGACAAGAGACCCAGTACTTC.

The rearrangement links TRBV7-2 to TRBJ2-1; the D gene is possibly TRBD2 (6 bases). The CDR3 spans 17 residues. Looked up from germline, CDR1 is SGHTA and CDR2 is FQGNSA. With 5 bases removed from V and 6 bases from J, the gap between germline ends came to 23 bases. This chain's CDR3 is CASSQTGDSSRANEQFF. Here the CDR3 DNA reads TGTGCCAGCAGCCAAACCGGGGACTCTAGTAGGGCCAATGAGCAGTTCTTC.

The chain joins TRBV28 to TRBJ1-1; D might be TRBD1 (5 bases). Germline CDR1 MDHEN, CDR2 SYDVKM. CDR3 length equals 16 residues. Trimming cost V 6 bases and J 0 bases, with 17 bases left between them. This CDR3 is CASSRAGLRMNTEAFF. The CDR3, as DNA: TGTGCCAGCAGCCGGGCGGGGCTGAGGATGAACACTGAAGCTTTCTTT. Filled out from reference TRBV28 and TRBJ1-1, the complete variable domain reads DVKVTQSSRYLVKRTGEKVFLECVQDMDHENMFWYRQDPGLGLRLIYFSYDVKMKEKGDIPEGYSVSREKKERFSLILESASTNQTSMYLCASSRAGLRMNTEAFFGQGTRLTVV.

This rearrangement joins TRBV7-9 to TRBJ2-7; TRBD2 agrees at 7 bases. This CDR3 has 18 residues. J gave up 2 bases and V 5 bases, and 18 bases lay outside the gene matches. CDR1 is SEHNR, CDR2 FQNEAQ, per germline (reference sequence). The CDR3 sequence is CASSPNTPPTSATYEQYF. CDR3 coding DNA: TGTGCCAGCAGCCCCAACACACCCCCCACTAGCGCTACCTACGAGCAGTACTTC.

The V and J genes are TRBV28 and TRBJ2-7; the D is unclear. CDR3 length equals 12 residues. CDR1 is MDHEN and CDR2 is SYDVKM in the germline V gene. V dropped 4 bases and J dropped 6 bases, with 10 bases sitting between them. CDR3 region: CASSSPTSEQYF. The CDR3 nucleotides read TGTGCCAGCAGTTCCCCGACCAGCGAGCAGTACTTC. Full variable domain (rest looked up from reference TRBV28 and TRBJ2-7): DVKVTQSSRYLVKRTGEKVFLECVQDMDHENMFWYRQDPGLGLRLIYFSYDVKMKEKGDIPEGYSVSREKKERFSLILESASTNQTSMYLCASSSPTSEQYFGPGTRLTVT.

The chain joins TRBV18 to TRBJ2-5; TRBD1 is a possible D gene (6 bases). Trimming shortened V by 3 bases and J by 3 bases, and 8 bases separated the two germline ends. CDR3 size: 13 residues. Germline-derived CDR1 and CDR2 are KGHSH and LQKENI. The CDR3 bases are TGTGCCAGCTCACCCCCAGGGGAAGAGACCCAGTACTTC. It is translated as CASSPPGEETQYF. The full variable domain, completed using reference TRBV18 and TRBJ2-5, is NAGVMQNPRHLVRRRGQEARLRCSPMKGHSHVYWYRQLPEEGLKFMVYLQKENIIDESGMPKERFSAEFPKEGPSILRIQQVVRGDSAAYFCASSPPGEETQYFGPGTRLLVL.

In its sample, this clone was seen once. This sequence joins TRBV18 and TRBJ2-7; the D gene is possibly TRBD1 (5 bases). Germline values: CDR1 KGHSH, CDR2 LQKENI. This CDR3 spans 14 amino acids. V dropped 3 bases and J dropped 0 bases, with 9 bases sitting between them. In DNA, the CDR3 is TGTGCCAGCTCACCGGGGCCGAGCTCCTACGAGCAGTACTTC. This codes for CASSPGPSSYEQYF.

The chain carries TRBV4-2 and TRBJ2-3; no reliable D call. This CDR3 contains 11 residues. Germline CDR1 LGHNA, CDR2 YNFKEQ. Deletions cut 4 bases from V and 7 bases from J, with 6 bases between. CDR3 nucleotides: TGTGCCAGCAGCCGCCTAAATACGCAGTATTTT. Protein product: CASSRLNTQYF.

The chain has TRBV5-4 and TRBJ2-3; 12 bases align to TRBD2. The J segment lost 4 bases and the V segment lost 4 bases, leaving 10 bases of the junction unmatched. The CDR3 is 17 amino acids. CDR1 and CDR2 from the germline V gene are SGHNT and YYREEE (reference sequence). The CDR3 spells CASSPGTSGRIPDTQYF. The CDR3, as DNA: TGTGCCAGCAGCCCTGGGACTAGCGGGCGAATTCCAGATACGCAGTATTTT.

The V and J genes are TRBV10-3 and TRBJ1-2, with a possible D match to TRBD1 (5 bases). Per germline, CDR1 ENHRY and CDR2 SYGVKD. V lost 4 bases and J 6 bases, leaving 9 bases between the germline ends. This CDR3 contains 12 residues. CDR3 amino acids: CAISGRGDGYTF. The CDR3 region has the DNA TGTGCCATCAGTGGGAGGGGAGATGGCTACACCTTC.

The V and J genes are TRBV11-2 and TRBJ1-2; the D is unclear. Germline V gene sequence: CDR1 SGHAT, CDR2 FQNNGV. With 1 base removed from V and 4 bases from J, the gap between germline ends came to 16 bases. The CDR3 is 16 residues long. The CDR3 sequence: CASSLGWRPNGYGYTF. The CDR3 DNA sequence: TGTGCCAGCAGCTTAGGTTGGCGCCCAAACGGCTATGGCTACACCTTC.

This chain uses TRBV10-1 with TRBJ1-2; TRBD1 matches 7 bases. This CDR3 has 14 residues. CDR1 is WNHNN and CDR2 is SYGVQD in the germline V gene (reference sequence). V gave up 2 bases and J gave up 4 bases; unmatched junction bases: 4. This CDR3 is CASSEPGTVYGYTF. CDR3 DNA: TGCGCCAGCAGTGAGCCCGGGACAGTCTATGGCTACACCTTC.

The rearrangement uses TRBV20-1 and TRBJ2-3; D is unresolved. This CDR3 spans 11 amino acids. V dropped 5 bases and J dropped 5 bases, with 8 bases sitting between them. CDR1 is DFQATT, CDR2 SNEGSKA, per germline (reference sequence). CDR3 bases: TGCAGTGCTGGTCTCGAAGATACGCAGTATTTT. It codes for CSAGLEDTQYF.

The chain links TRBV28 to TRBJ1-5, with unresolved D. There are 15 residues in the CDR3. CDR1 and CDR2 from the germline V gene are MDHEN and SYDVKM. V dropped 7 bases and J dropped 0 bases, with 13 bases sitting between them. The CDR3 coding sequence is TGTGCCAGCATCACAAGTGTCTTTAGCAATCAGCCCCAGCATTTT. It translates to CASITSVFSNQPQHF.

This sequence joins TRBV28 and TRBJ1-2; TRBD1 might be the D (5 bases). Per germline, CDR1 MDHEN and CDR2 SYDVKM. The length of the CDR3 is 16 residues. V was clipped by 6 bases and J by 2 bases, with 19 bases between them. For the CDR3, the DNA is TGTGCCAGCAGCAATTACCCCAGGGTTGGGAACTATGGCTACACCTTC. It specifies CASSNYPRVGNYGYTF.

The rearrangement links TRBV7-9 to TRBJ2-1; D might be TRBD1 (6 bases). CDR1 SEHNR and CDR2 FQNEAQ come from the germline V gene (reference sequence). Trimming left V 4 bases short and J 0 bases short, with 16 bases between. This CDR3 spans 17 amino acids. Here the CDR3 DNA reads TGTGCCAGCAGCTCCCGAGGACAGAGGAGCTCCTACAATGAGCAGTTCTTC. Encoded protein: CASSSRGQRSSYNEQFF.

The chain couples TRBV5-1 to TRBJ2-6, with 7 bases aligning to TRBD2. Losses at the gene ends were 0 bases for V and 0 bases for J; bases not matched to a gene: 3. The germline V gene encodes CDR1 SGHRS and CDR2 YFSETQ. This CDR3 spans 17 amino acids. CDR3 sequence: CASSLAGGNSGANVLTF. Written as DNA, the CDR3 is TGCGCCAGCAGCTTGGCCGGGGGGAACTCTGGGGCCAACGTCCTGACTTTC. The complete variable domain, with remaining parts taken from reference TRBV5-1 and TRBJ2-6, reads KAGVTQTPRYLIKTRGQQVTLSCSPISGHRSVSWYQQTPGQGLQFLFEYFSETQRNKGNFPGRFSGRQFSNSRSEMNVSTLELGDSALYLCASSLAGGNSGANVLTFGAGSRLTVL.

V usage is TRBV28 and J usage is TRBJ2-1, with a weak D call TRBD2 (6 bases). The ends were cut back, 1 base at V and 0 bases at J, with 7 bases in the middle. The length of the CDR3 is 15 residues. In germline, CDR1 is MDHEN, CDR2 SYDVKM. In nucleotides, the CDR3 is TGTGCCAGCAGTTTATACGGGAGCTCCTACAATGAGCAGTTCTTC. Protein: CASSLYGSSYNEQFF.

Here the CDR3 reads CAMAPVGDRRYEQYF. In DNA, the CDR3 is TGTGCCATGGCCCCCGTGGGGGACAGGCGGTACGAGCAGTACTTC. This chain links TRBV10-3 with TRBJ2-7; 8 bases agree with TRBD1. The CDR3 is made up of 15 amino acids. With V trimmed by 9 bases and J by 4 bases, 14 bases remained unmatched. The germline V gene encodes CDR1 ENHRY and CDR2 SYGVKD.

This chain connects TRBV6-5 to TRBJ1-5; no reliable D call. This CDR3 region has 13 residues. CDR1 and CDR2 from the germline V gene are MNHEY and SVGAGI. V was trimmed by 2 bases and J by 7 bases, leaving 9 bases between them. The CDR3 DNA sequence: TGTGCCAGCAGTTACGGTCGGGGACAGCCCCAGCATTTT. As protein: CASSYGRGQPQHF.

This chain uses TRBV2 with TRBJ2-7, with D possibly being TRBD2 (6 bases). In germline, CDR1 is SNHLY, CDR2 FYNNEI. V gave up 7 bases and J gave up 4 bases, with 14 bases separating them. The CDR3 extends over 13 amino acids. The CDR3 region is CASTPTGVYEQYF. The DNA of the CDR3 is TGTGCCAGCACTCCCACGGGGGTTTACGAGCAGTACTTC.

CDR3 sequence: CASSQDNTSGNTIYF. The CDR3 DNA reads TGTGCCAGCAGCCAAGATAATACCTCTGGAAACACCATATATTTT. The chain is built from TRBV4-2 and TRBJ1-3; D is ambiguous. V lost 0 bases, J lost 0 bases, and 6 bases lay in between. CDR1 is LGHNA and CDR2 is YNFKEQ in the germline V gene. This CDR3 has 15 residues.

The chain uses TRBV4-2 and TRBJ2-2, with 9 nucleotides matching TRBD2. The CDR3 contains 17 residues. The V and J ends lost 4 bases and 5 bases, in that order; junction bases with no gene match: 11. Germline-derived CDR1 and CDR2 are LGHNA and YNFKEQ. The CDR3 here is CASSPLWAGGPTGELFF. The CDR3 DNA reads as TGTGCCAGCAGCCCCCTCTGGGCGGGGGGGCCAACCGGGGAGCTGTTTTTT.

This clone was observed a single time. The rearrangement uses TRBV4-3 and TRBJ2-3; D gene unclear. Between the trimmed V and J ends, which lost 1 base and 2 bases, there was a span of 10 bases. Germline assignment: CDR1 LGHNA and CDR2 YSLEER. The CDR3 spans 15 residues. DNA of the CDR3: TGCGCCAGCAGCCAAGGGTCGGCAGACACAGATACGCAGTATTTT. Translated: CASSQGSADTDTQYF.

The chain uses TRBV27 and TRBJ2-7; 9 nucleotides agree with TRBD1. Germline values: CDR1 MNHEY, CDR2 SMNVEV (reference sequence). The CDR3 sequence is 15 residues long. J lost 3 bases, V lost 6 bases, and 9 bases had no gene match. The CDR3 DNA reads as TGTGCCAGCAGCCGTTCGGGACAGGGCTTCTACGAGCAGTACTTC. This sequence encodes CASSRSGQGFYEQYF.

J is TRBJ2-7 and V is TRBV29-1; maybe TRBD2 (6 bases). The CDR3 loop spans 13 amino acids. V lost 0 bases and J 6 bases, leaving 12 bases between the germline ends. Germline V gene data show CDR1 as SQVTM and CDR2 as ANQGSEA. For the CDR3, the DNA is TGCAGCGTTGAAGACCGGGACTTCCGCGAGCAGTACTTC. Protein sequence: CSVEDRDFREQYF.

The chain links TRBV6-6 to TRBJ2-1; D may be TRBD1 (5 bases). CDR1 is MNHNY and CDR2 is SVGAGI in the germline V gene (reference sequence). V gave up 2 bases and J gave up 4 bases, with 12 bases separating them. The CDR3 length is 15 residues. The CDR3 protein is CASSYQGQLYNEQFF. In nucleotides, the CDR3 is TGTGCCAGCAGTTACCAGGGCCAATTATACAATGAGCAGTTCTTC.

CDR3 nucleotides: TGTGCCAGCAGCAGGGGGACTAGCGGGAGTTATACGCAGTATTTT. It specifies CASSRGTSGSYTQYF. The chain joins TRBV6-6 to TRBJ2-3, with 14 positions matching TRBD2. Germline lookup yields CDR1 MNHNY and CDR2 SVGAGI (reference sequence). V was pared by 6 bases and J by 7 bases, with 6 bases of the junction left unmatched. The CDR3 has 15 amino acids.

This CDR3 reads CASSSMGPQPHYGYTF. CDR3 DNA sequence: TGTGCCAGCAGCTCCATGGGGCCCCAACCTCACTATGGCTACACCTTC. The V gene is TRBV7-2, the J gene TRBJ1-2; a weak D match, TRBD1 (5 bases). Deletions cut 4 bases from V and 3 bases from J, with 18 bases between. Germline values: CDR1 SGHTA, CDR2 FQGNSA. This CDR3 has 16 amino acids.

This clone was picked up a small number of times. The genes are TRBV9 and TRBJ2-1; 11 bases fit TRBD2. With 4 bases clipped from V and 5 bases from J, the junction kept 8 bases outside the gene matches. In germline, CDR1 is SGDLS, CDR2 YYNGEE. This CDR3 contains 16 residues. As DNA, the CDR3 is TGTGCCAGCAGCACCCGACTAGCGGGATTTAACAATGAGCAGTTCTTC. It encodes CASSTRLAGFNNEQFF.